The following is a T cell receptor (beta chain) sequence with its context. This sample is drawn from a study of OX40 agonist ivuxolimab in advanced cancers. The CDR3 sequence is 12 residues long. Looked up from germline, CDR1 is MDHEN and CDR2 is SYDVKM. V lost 6 bases and J 3 bases, leaving 5 bases between the germline ends. Profiled with immunoSEQ multiplex PCR; TCRdb holds only in-frame clones, not every one. This repertoire shows about 20,000 clones, around 88% found once; its top ten account for about 23%. V gene TRBV28 combines with J gene TRBJ2-2; no firm D call. The TCR originated in an adult with an advanced solid tumor such as melanoma, head and neck, liver or kidney cancer. Sequencing was performed on CD4+ or CD8+ T cells sorted from blood, taken in a trial of the OX40 agonist ivuxolimab. The CDR3 here is CASRADTGELFF. CDR3 nucleotides: TGTGCCAGCAGGGCGGACACCGGGGAGCTGTTTTTT.